This TCR beta chain derives from a study of T cell clones after liver transplantation. The CDR3 consists of 14 residues. Germline CDR1 reads LNHDA; CDR2 reads SQIVND (reference sequence). Trimming shortened V by 4 bases and J by 1 base, and 9 bases separated the two germline ends. This clone was seen a handful of times. Its antigen is as yet unknown. Study results and caveats: These preliminary findings come from unstandardized post-transplant sampling times.

The method was immunoSEQ multiplex PCR; TCRdb's version includes in-frame clones alone and lacks a portion of them. The sample carries more than 75,000 clones, 70% to 85% recorded once. The TCR sequence derives from a human patient who received a liver transplant. Some T cells may have come from the graft donor. This chain connects TRBV19 to TRBJ2-3, with D unresolved. The sample in question was CD4+ T cells from blood, obtained approximately 3.5 years after liver transplant. This chain's CDR3 is CASSTLGGTDTQYF. DNA for the CDR3: TGTGCCAGTAGTACCCTAGGAGGCACAGATACGCAGTATTTT.